Described below is a single T cell receptor (beta chain) sequence and its context. This clonotype was counted many times. The antigen it binds to is not known. No clone much larger than this one lies a single base away; base qualities are absent. The data are from a study of CD8 T cells in ankylosing spondylitis (dated by TCRdb to about 2017). With regard to the full study: T cell receptor beta repertoires were profiled in healthy donors and ankylosing spondylitis patients so that disease-linked TCR variants could be found. Peripheral blood samples were taken, and synovial fluid was additionally collected from ankylosing spondylitis patients. In total, the full study cohort was made up of some 100 healthy donors and some 26 ankylosing spondylitis patients.

Sequencing took place on an Illumina HiSeq 2500. Quantitative 5'-RACE with molecular barcodes was used to prepare TCR beta libraries. Per the source publication's procedure: A new computational method, built on a probabilistic model of VDJ rearrangement, was used to identify disease-linked TCR variants. TCRdb handled the public reads itself, with Q25 trimming in fastp and clone calling in MiXCR, and kept productive beta chains. Every distinct CDR3 protein forms one entry, paired with its most common genes and DNA. TCRdb's processing, not the study's, gives the V and J calls here. This sample has about 200,000 distinct CDR3 sequences in its table, and 5.5% to 7.5% of those were observed once. Around 14% of the sample belongs to the ten largest clones. Study-wide conclusions, independent of this receptor: A TCR beta motif made up of several highly homologous amino acid variants appeared to be characteristic of blood from ankylosing spondylitis patients. Some motif variants had previously been reported in the synovial fluid and blood of reactive arthritis patients, which suggests shared mechanisms of disease initiation. The disease-linked clones showed a CD8+ phenotype and occurred at relatively low frequencies in peripheral blood. The disease-linked clones were reported as significantly enriched in matched synovial fluid samples from ankylosing spondylitis patients.

The CDR3 runs 17 residues from the cysteine to the phenylalanine. The sequence is cut down to CDR3 DNA, 51 bases in frame from base 1. Based on the germline V gene, the CDR1 and CDR2 sequences are MNHEY and SVGAGI. For this chain, trimming is 0 bases at the V end and 1 base at the J end, and the number of junction bases without a gene match is 7. The receptor was isolated from a male donor with ankylosing spondylitis. The sequenced sample consisted of blood, either unsorted or a sorted T cell fraction (not recorded which). The receptor chain draws on TRBV6-5 and TRBJ2-5; TRBD2 matches 8 bases in the middle. The encoded CDR3 is CASSYSKGLGLQETQYF. At the DNA level, the sequence is TGTGCCAGCAGTTACTCGAAGGGACTAGGGCTCCAAGAGACCCAGTACTTC.